These 7 T cell receptor beta chains originate from one sample sequenced in a study of control samples from healthy donors and cancer patients. Generated by immunoSEQ multiplex PCR, the TCRdb table keeps only in-frame clones and is missing some. In the table there are roughly 120,000 clones, around nine tenths of which are singletons. Sequenced sample: blood. The receptors derive from a man in his thirties or forties in good health.

The chain employs TRBV15 and TRBJ2-5; tentative D call: TRBD1 (6 bases). The germline V and J ends were trimmed by 1 base and 1 base, with 10 bases remaining between them. CDR3 length: 15 amino acids. Germline assignment: CDR1 LNHNV and CDR2 YYDKDF (reference sequence). The CDR3 bases are TGTGCCACCAGCAGAGGGAGGACAGTCCAAGAGACCCAGTACTTC. Translated: CATSRGRTVQETQYF.

The chain uses TRBV25-1 and TRBJ2-6; no definite D call. V was shortened by 4 bases and J by 0 bases, with 10 bases between the two germline ends. Per the germline V gene, CDR1 is MGHDK and CDR2 is SYGVNS. There are 16 residues in the CDR3. The CDR3 nucleotides read TGTGCCAGCAGTGGGACCTTGGACTCTGGGGCCAACGTCCTGACTTTC. Its translation: CASSGTLDSGANVLTF.

J is TRBJ2-7 and V is TRBV10-2; D may be TRBD2 (5 bases). Germline V gives CDR1 WSHSY, CDR2 SAAADI. The CDR3 spans 12 residues. V was shortened by 8 bases and J by 3 bases, with 11 bases between the two germline ends. In DNA form, the CDR3 reads TGCGCCAGCTCCCCGGCGGGCTACGAGCAGTACTTC. Amino acids: CASSPAGYEQYF.

This chain uses TRBV9 with TRBJ1-1; no reliable D call. The CDR3 has 13 residues. V was cut by 4 bases and J by 7 bases, with 14 bases left in between. Germline-derived CDR1 and CDR2 are SGDLS and YYNGEE. Here the CDR3 DNA reads TGTGCCAGCAGCCCTCGCGCCGGGGTTGAAGCTTTCTTT. This gives the protein CASSPRAGVEAFF.

This chain uses TRBV6-5 with TRBJ1-2, with a possible D match to TRBD1 (6 bases). Germline values: CDR1 MNHEY, CDR2 SVGAGI. The CDR3 runs 14 residues. V was shortened by 7 bases and J by 5 bases, with 17 bases between the two germline ends. The CDR3 DNA reads as TGTGCCAGCAAGGCGACAGGCCAGCATTATGGCTACACCTTC. Translated: CASKATGQHYGYTF.

The rearrangement joins TRBV4-1 to TRBJ1-1; 8 positions match TRBD1. The CDR3 totals 14 residues. The germline V gene encodes CDR1 MGHRA and CDR2 YSYEKL. The ends lost 4 bases at V and 6 bases at J; junction bases unmatched: 7. The CDR3, as DNA: TGCGCCAGCAGCCCGGGACAGGTCGATGCTGAAGCTTTCTTT. Translation: CASSPGQVDAEAFF.

In its sample, this clone was seen a few times. This rearrangement joins TRBV18 to TRBJ1-3, with 7 bases identical to TRBD1. This CDR3 is 18 amino acids long. The germline CDR1 and CDR2 sequences are KGHSH and LQKENI. The V gene end was trimmed by 4 bases and the J gene end by 4 bases; junction bases not matched to a gene: 16. The CDR3 DNA follows: TGTGCCAGCTCACTCACCCCGAACGAGGGGGCTGGAGGAAACACCATATATTTT. Translating it yields CASSLTPNEGAGGNTIYF. Complete variable domain (other parts from reference TRBV18 and TRBJ1-3): NAGVMQNPRHLVRRRGQEARLRCSPMKGHSHVYWYRQLPEEGLKFMVYLQKENIIDESGMPKERFSAEFPKEGPSILRIQQVVRGDSAAYFCASSLTPNEGAGGNTIYFGEGSWLTVV.